This T cell receptor (beta chain) was captured by sequencing in a study of glioma-infiltrating T cells after dendritic cell vaccination. The CDR3 has 14 residues. Looked up from germline, CDR1 is MDHEN and CDR2 is SYDVKM. The trim removed 3 bases at V and 7 bases at J, leaving 9 bases unmatched. This clone was counted many times. Time point described: after dendritic cell vaccination, including at tumor progression/relapse. TCRdb keeps only in-frame clones here, not all; method: immunoSEQ multiplex PCR. The table records 50,000 to 65,000 clones, more than 75% of them present only once. The TCR sequence derives from a human donor with glioblastoma. This sample comprised blood, obtained after dendritic cell vaccination. The chain employs TRBV28 and TRBJ2-7; 7 nucleotides line up with TRBD1. The CDR3 nucleotides read TGTGCCAGCAGTTTTAACAGGGGTTCGGAGGAGCAGTACTTC. It yields the protein CASSFNRGSEEQYF. Filled out from reference TRBV28 and TRBJ2-7, the complete variable domain reads DVKVTQSSRYLVKRTGEKVFLECVQDMDHENMFWYRQDPGLGLRLIYFSYDVKMKEKGDIPEGYSVSREKKERFSLILESASTNQTSMYLCASSFNRGSEEQYFGPGTRLTVT.